The clone carrying this T cell receptor (beta chain) has only a few counts. This sample is drawn from a study of cytotoxic CD8 clonotypes in ibrutinib-treated CLL. Whole-study context: Response sampling occurred after a median roughly twelve months of treatment (range 6 to 36).

TCRdb's copy holds only in-frame clones and misses some; the assay was immunoSEQ multiplex PCR. The sample shows some 200,000 clones, around 75% of them seen only once. Trimming removed 6 bases from V and 7 bases from J, with 16 bases in between. This CDR3 region has 14 residues. Germline CDR1 MNHEY, CDR2 SVGAGI. This clonotype was obtained from a human donor with chronic lymphocytic leukemia. This material consisted of PBMCs, taken after 12 months of ibrutinib treatment. The rearrangement uses TRBV6-5 and TRBJ1-5, with a tentative D call TRBD1 (5 bases). CDR3 sequence reads: CASRDTLKGQPQHF. The CDR3 bases are TGTGCCAGCAGGGACACCCTCAAGGGGCAGCCCCAGCATTTT.